Each of the 4 T cell receptor beta chains below was sequenced from the same sample in a study of T cell repertoires in aging, cancer and after chemotherapy. Peripheral blood genomic DNA, not sorted cells or RNA, was the template. Multiplex touch-down PCR with TRB-A/B primers amplified rearranged V-D-J TRB sequences. TCRdb processed the multiplex PCR reads anew with MiXCR; each CDR3 protein has one entry. The sample lists 1,400 or so distinct CDR3 sequences, 25% to 30% seen once, with about 81% in the top ten. The sequenced sample was blood. The receptors originated from a human donor with a blood cancer.

This clonotype is medium-sized. V gene TRBV19 combines with J gene TRBJ2-1; D perhaps matches TRBD2 (6 bases). This CDR3 spans 12 amino acids. V lost 5 bases and J lost 8, with 10 bases in between. Germline V gives CDR1 LNHDA, CDR2 SQIVND (reference sequence). The CDR3 spells CASSYPGDEQFF. CDR3 nucleotide sequence: TGTGCCAGTAGTTACCCGGGGGATGAGCAGTTCTTC. The full variable domain, rest sourced from reference TRBV19 and TRBJ2-1, is DGGITQSPKYLFRKEGQNVTLSCEQNLNHDAMYWYRQDPGQGLRLIYYSQIVNDFQKGDIAEGYSVSREKKESFPLTVTSAQKNPTAFYLCASSYPGDEQFFGPGTRLTVL.

On this clonotype itself: A much bigger clone sits one base away, suggesting this may be a read error. The chain combines TRBV6-5 with TRBJ1-2; D call uncertain. The V and J ends lost 6 bases and 1 base respectively, with 9 bases between them. This CDR3 has 13 residues. Germline V gene data show CDR1 as MNHEY and CDR2 as SVGAGI. The chain's CDR3 is CASRLTFNYGYTF. The CDR3 DNA reads TGTGCCAGCAGGCTGACATTTAACTATGGCTACACCTTC.

This clonotype is medium-sized (0.01 to 0.1%) within its sample. The rearrangement links TRBV20-1 to TRBJ1-3; no reliable D call. Germline lookup yields CDR1 DFQATT and CDR2 SNEGSKA (reference sequence). CDR3 length: 15 residues. V was trimmed by 0 bases and J by 0 bases, leaving 9 bases between them. This chain's CDR3 is CSAREGSSSGNTIYF. For the CDR3, the DNA is TGCAGTGCTAGAGAAGGGTCCTCCTCTGGAAACACCATATATTTT.

The J gene is TRBJ2-5, the V gene TRBV7-9; tentative D call: TRBD1 (6 bases). Trimming pared 5 bases from V and 4 bases from J, leaving 14 bases between. Germline V gene data show CDR1 as SEHNR and CDR2 as FQNEAQ (reference sequence). The CDR3 length is 14 residues. In DNA, the CDR3 is TGTGCCAGCAGCATCCGACAGGCCGGAGAGACCCAGTACTTC. Translating gives CASSIRQAGETQYF.